This is a list of T cell receptor beta chains from one sample in a study of siplizumab effects on memory and regulatory T cells. Sequencing was performed with immunoSEQ multiplex PCR; in TCRdb, only in-frame clones are kept and a portion is missing. The sample comprises over 100,000 clones, over 90% of which are singletons, and roughly 0.59% rests with the top ten. The sequenced material came from Tregs sorted from blood. The receptors come from a human donor in good health. Both conserved end residues are part of each CDR3. The order of the fields is CDR3 protein, CDR3 DNA, J gene, V gene, clone size, D gene. A D gene is named only where the DNA matches it firmly. A row's size may be missing; if present it is once, few, many or a size class.

cdr3_aa: CASSLIGSKGYGYTF
cdr3_nt: TGTGCCAGCAGCTTAATCGGGAGCAAGGGGTATGGCTACACCTTC
j_call: TRBJ1-2
v_call: TRBV7-9
clone_size: .
d_call: .

cdr3_aa: CASSPQQGWDAEAFF
cdr3_nt: TGTGCCAGCTCACCCCAACAGGGGTGGGATGCTGAAGCTTTCTTT
j_call: TRBJ1-1
v_call: TRBV18
clone_size: .
d_call: TRBD1

cdr3_aa: CASSSLGSTYNEQFF
cdr3_nt: TGTGCCAGCAGTTCTCTTGGGTCAACCTACAATGAGCAGTTCTTC
j_call: TRBJ2-1
v_call: TRBV27
clone_size: .
d_call: .

cdr3_aa: CASSGSFRSEQFF
cdr3_nt: TGTGCCAGCAGCGGATCCTTTAGGAGTGAGCAGTTCTTC
j_call: TRBJ2-1
v_call: TRBV5-8
clone_size: .
d_call: .

cdr3_aa: CASTRLAGGPETQYF
cdr3_nt: TGTGCCAGCACACGACTAGCGGGGGGGCCGGAGACCCAGTACTTC
j_call: TRBJ2-5
v_call: TRBV7-9
clone_size: .
d_call: TRBD2

cdr3_aa: CASSPSETQYF
cdr3_nt: TGTGCCAGCTCACCAAGCGAGACCCAGTACTTC
j_call: TRBJ2-5
v_call: TRBV18
clone_size: .
d_call: .

cdr3_aa: CSANAGGHGYTF
cdr3_nt: TGCAGCGCAAACGCAGGGGGCCATGGCTACACCTTC
j_call: TRBJ1-2
v_call: TRBV29-1
clone_size: few
d_call: TRBD1

cdr3_aa: CAIRIAGGTSTDTQYF
cdr3_nt: TGTGCCATCAGGATAGCGGGGGGCACTAGCACAGATACGCAGTATTTT
j_call: TRBJ2-3
v_call: TRBV10-3
clone_size: .
d_call: TRBD2

cdr3_aa: CASSFAGTDGQETQYF
cdr3_nt: TGTGCCAGCAGCTTCGCCGGTACAGACGGCCAAGAGACCCAGTACTTC
j_call: TRBJ2-5
v_call: TRBV5-6
clone_size: .
d_call: .

cdr3_aa: CASSLVGRAEAFF
cdr3_nt: TGTGCCAGCAGCTTGGTGGGGAGGGCTGAAGCTTTCTTT
j_call: TRBJ1-1
v_call: TRBV7-3
clone_size: .
d_call: .

cdr3_aa: CASSKFTSELLNEQFF
cdr3_nt: TGTGCCAGCAGCAAATTTACTAGTGAACTTCTCAATGAGCAGTTCTTC
j_call: TRBJ2-1
v_call: TRBV7-2
clone_size: .
d_call: .

cdr3_aa: CASSASWTSGRYEQYF
cdr3_nt: TGTGCCAGCAGCGCAAGTTGGACTAGCGGAAGGTACGAGCAGTACTTC
j_call: TRBJ2-7
v_call: TRBV7-9
clone_size: .
d_call: TRBD2

cdr3_aa: CASSGTVEKLFF
cdr3_nt: TGTGCCAGCAGTGGGACAGTAGAAAAACTGTTTTTT
j_call: TRBJ1-4
v_call: TRBV25-1
clone_size: .
d_call: .

cdr3_aa: CASSPPFFKGRDEQFF
cdr3_nt: TGTGCCAGCAGCCCTCCTTTTTTTAAAGGGAGGGATGAGCAGTTCTTC
j_call: TRBJ2-1
v_call: TRBV11-2
clone_size: .
d_call: TRBD2

cdr3_aa: CASSSTVVPETQYF
cdr3_nt: TGTGCCAGCAGTTCTACCGTAGTGCCTGAGACCCAGTACTTC
j_call: TRBJ2-5
v_call: TRBV7-9
clone_size: .
d_call: .

cdr3_aa: CAAETSYLEETQYF
cdr3_nt: TGTGCCGCTGAAACATCTTACTTAGAAGAGACCCAGTACTTC
j_call: TRBJ2-5
v_call: TRBV6-5
clone_size: .
d_call: .

cdr3_aa: CSAGRDTQYF
cdr3_nt: TGCAGCGCGGGGAGGGATACGCAGTATTTT
j_call: TRBJ2-3
v_call: TRBV29-1
clone_size: once
d_call: .

cdr3_aa: CASSPLGLAGGWEQYF
cdr3_nt: TGTGCCAGCAGCCCTCTCGGACTAGCGGGAGGATGGGAGCAGTACTTC
j_call: TRBJ2-7
v_call: TRBV11-2
clone_size: .
d_call: TRBD2

cdr3_aa: CASSKRQGEGYTF
cdr3_nt: TGTGCCAGCAGCAAGAGACAGGGCGAGGGCTACACCTTC
j_call: TRBJ1-2
v_call: TRBV11-2
clone_size: .
d_call: TRBD1

cdr3_aa: CASSRLAGAYEQYF
cdr3_nt: TGTGCCAGCAGTAGACTAGCGGGGGCCTACGAGCAGTACTTC
j_call: TRBJ2-7
v_call: TRBV27
clone_size: few
d_call: TRBD2

cdr3_aa: CASSQARGSNTGELFF
cdr3_nt: TGCGCCAGCAGCCAAGCAAGGGGTTCGAACACCGGGGAGCTGTTTTTT
j_call: TRBJ2-2
v_call: TRBV4-1
clone_size: .
d_call: .

cdr3_aa: CASSVVGSANTGELFF
cdr3_nt: TGTGCCAGCAGCGTAGTTGGTTCCGCGAACACCGGGGAGCTGTTTTTT
j_call: TRBJ2-2
v_call: TRBV9
clone_size: .
d_call: .

cdr3_aa: CASSRPAMNTEAFF
cdr3_nt: TGTGCCAGTAGTAGGCCAGCCATGAACACTGAAGCTTTCTTT
j_call: TRBJ1-1
v_call: TRBV19
clone_size: .
d_call: .

cdr3_aa: CASSSTRTGLAYNEQFF
cdr3_nt: TGTGCCAGCAGCTCGACCCGCACGGGACTAGCGTACAATGAGCAGTTCTTC
j_call: TRBJ2-1
v_call: TRBV5-6
clone_size: once
d_call: TRBD2

cdr3_aa: CASSHAGLARLTLAKNIQYF
cdr3_nt: TGCGCCAGCAGCCATGCGGGACTAGCGAGACTTACCTTAGCCAAAAACATTCAGTACTTC
j_call: TRBJ2-4
v_call: TRBV4-1
clone_size: .
d_call: TRBD2

cdr3_aa: CASSFDMGRYEQYF
cdr3_nt: TGCGCCAGCAGCTTCGACATGGGAAGATACGAGCAGTACTTC
j_call: TRBJ2-7
v_call: TRBV5-1
clone_size: .
d_call: .

cdr3_aa: CASSPRLNTEAFF
cdr3_nt: TGTGCCAGCTCACCGCGTTTGAACACTGAAGCTTTCTTT
j_call: TRBJ1-1
v_call: TRBV18
clone_size: .
d_call: .

cdr3_aa: CASRTPNTEAFF
cdr3_nt: TGTGCCAGCAGGACACCGAACACTGAAGCTTTCTTT
j_call: TRBJ1-1
v_call: TRBV6-6
clone_size: once
d_call: .

cdr3_aa: CASSFFGSMAYEQYF
cdr3_nt: TGCGCCAGCAGCTTCTTCGGGTCAATGGCCTACGAGCAGTACTTC
j_call: TRBJ2-7
v_call: TRBV5-1
clone_size: once
d_call: .

cdr3_aa: CASSVGASGGAETQYF
cdr3_nt: TGTGCCAGCAGCGTAGGCGCTAGCGGGGGGGCGGAGACCCAGTACTTC
j_call: TRBJ2-5
v_call: TRBV9
clone_size: .
d_call: TRBD2

cdr3_aa: CASRNRGLGEKLFF
cdr3_nt: TGTGCCAGCAGAAACAGGGGATTGGGTGAAAAACTGTTTTTT
j_call: TRBJ1-4
v_call: TRBV27
clone_size: .
d_call: TRBD1

cdr3_aa: CASSPGWGSSYNEQFF
cdr3_nt: TGTGCCAGTAGTCCCGGGTGGGGGAGCTCCTACAATGAGCAGTTCTTC
j_call: TRBJ2-1
v_call: TRBV19
clone_size: .
d_call: .

cdr3_aa: CASSFLQGPESTEAFF
cdr3_nt: TGTGCCAGCAGCTTTTTACAGGGCCCCGAGTCCACTGAAGCTTTCTTT
j_call: TRBJ1-1
v_call: TRBV11-3
clone_size: .
d_call: .

cdr3_aa: CASSLDRTDTQYF
cdr3_nt: TGTGCCAGCAGCTTGGACCGCACAGATACGCAGTATTTT
j_call: TRBJ2-3
v_call: TRBV11-3
clone_size: .
d_call: .

cdr3_aa: CASSRQNIKAGSSDTQYF
cdr3_nt: TGCGCCAGCAGCCGCCAAAACATAAAGGCAGGGTCCTCAGATACGCAGTATTTT
j_call: TRBJ2-3
v_call: TRBV4-1
clone_size: .
d_call: .

cdr3_aa: CASPTPSQKTVPKEKLFF
cdr3_nt: TGTGCCAGCCCCACCCCCTCCCAAAAGACAGTTCCTAAAGAAAAACTGTTTTTT
j_call: TRBJ1-4
v_call: TRBV2
clone_size: .
d_call: .

cdr3_aa: CASSPDLAAKNNEQFF
cdr3_nt: TGTGCCAGCAGCCCTGACCTAGCGGCAAAGAACAATGAGCAGTTCTTC
j_call: TRBJ2-1
v_call: TRBV11-3
clone_size: .
d_call: TRBD2

cdr3_aa: CASKDRANTEAFF
cdr3_nt: TGTGCCAGCAAGGACAGGGCCAACACTGAAGCTTTCTTT
j_call: TRBJ1-1
v_call: TRBV19
clone_size: .
d_call: TRBD1

cdr3_aa: CAARTGQDGYTF
cdr3_nt: TGCGCCGCCAGGACAGGGCAGGACGGCTACACCTTC
j_call: TRBJ1-2
v_call: TRBV10-1
clone_size: few
d_call: TRBD1

cdr3_aa: CASSIHGAPNTEAFF
cdr3_nt: TGTGCCAGTAGTATACACGGGGCGCCGAACACTGAAGCTTTCTTT
j_call: TRBJ1-1
v_call: TRBV19
clone_size: .
d_call: .

cdr3_aa: CASSLYRDVGYTF
cdr3_nt: TGTGCCAGCAGCTTATACAGGGACGTGGGCTACACCTTC
j_call: TRBJ1-2
v_call: TRBV7-9
clone_size: .
d_call: .

cdr3_aa: CASSFQGEVKNIQYF
cdr3_nt: TGTGCCAGCAGCTTCCAGGGGGAGGTCAAAAACATTCAGTACTTC
j_call: TRBJ2-4
v_call: TRBV7-2
clone_size: .
d_call: .

cdr3_aa: CARSLAPHTSGNTIYF
cdr3_nt: TGTGCCAGAAGCTTGGCCCCTCACACCTCTGGAAACACCATATATTTT
j_call: TRBJ1-3
v_call: TRBV5-3
clone_size: .
d_call: .

cdr3_aa: CALERRGGLVADTQYF
cdr3_nt: TGTGCTTTGGAAAGGAGGGGGGGCCTGGTAGCAGATACGCAGTATTTT
j_call: TRBJ2-3
v_call: TRBV30
clone_size: .
d_call: .

cdr3_aa: CASSLSIDTIYF
cdr3_nt: TGTGCCAGCAGCTTAAGCATCGACACCATATATTTT
j_call: TRBJ1-3
v_call: TRBV7-9
clone_size: .
d_call: .

cdr3_aa: CASSRTGATDTQYF
cdr3_nt: TGCGCCAGCAGCAGGACAGGGGCCACAGATACGCAGTATTTT
j_call: TRBJ2-3
v_call: TRBV5-1
clone_size: .
d_call: TRBD1

cdr3_aa: CASSEFGVGTEAFF
cdr3_nt: TGTGCCAGCAGTGAATTTGGGGTAGGAACTGAAGCTTTCTTT
j_call: TRBJ1-1
v_call: TRBV2
clone_size: few
d_call: .